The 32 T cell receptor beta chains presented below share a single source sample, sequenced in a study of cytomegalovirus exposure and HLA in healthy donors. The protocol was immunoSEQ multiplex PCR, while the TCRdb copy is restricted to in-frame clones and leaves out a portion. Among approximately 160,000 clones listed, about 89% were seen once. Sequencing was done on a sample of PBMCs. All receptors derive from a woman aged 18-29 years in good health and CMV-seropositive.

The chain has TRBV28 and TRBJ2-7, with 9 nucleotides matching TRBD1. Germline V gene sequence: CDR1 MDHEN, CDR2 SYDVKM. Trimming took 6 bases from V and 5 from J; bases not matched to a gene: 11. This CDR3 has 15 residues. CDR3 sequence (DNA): TGTGCCAGCAGACCGCTGGGGACAGGGAAGAACGAGCAGTACTTC. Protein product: CASRPLGTGKNEQYF. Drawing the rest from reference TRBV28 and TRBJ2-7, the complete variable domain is DVKVTQSSRYLVKRTGEKVFLECVQDMDHENMFWYRQDPGLGLRLIYFSYDVKMKEKGDIPEGYSVSREKKERFSLILESASTNQTSMYLCASRPLGTGKNEQYFGPGTRLTVT.

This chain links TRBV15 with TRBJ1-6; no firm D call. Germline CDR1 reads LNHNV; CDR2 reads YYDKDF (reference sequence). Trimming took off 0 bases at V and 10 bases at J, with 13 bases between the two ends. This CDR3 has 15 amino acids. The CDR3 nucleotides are TGTGCCACCAGCAGAGATGTTGAGGGCCAATCACCCCTCCACTTT. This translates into CATSRDVEGQSPLHF.

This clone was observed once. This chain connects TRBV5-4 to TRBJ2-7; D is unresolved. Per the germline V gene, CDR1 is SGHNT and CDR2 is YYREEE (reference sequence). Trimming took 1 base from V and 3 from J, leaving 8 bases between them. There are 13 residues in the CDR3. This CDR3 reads CASSLSADYEQYF. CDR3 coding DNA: TGTGCCAGCAGCTTGAGCGCGGACTACGAGCAGTACTTC.

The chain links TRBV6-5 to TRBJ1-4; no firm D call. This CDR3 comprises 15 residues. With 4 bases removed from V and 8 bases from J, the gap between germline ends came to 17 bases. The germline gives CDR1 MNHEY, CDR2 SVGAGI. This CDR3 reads CASSCPVSCGEKLFF. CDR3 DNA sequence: TGTGCCAGCAGTTGCCCGGTTTCGTGCGGAGAAAAACTGTTTTTT.

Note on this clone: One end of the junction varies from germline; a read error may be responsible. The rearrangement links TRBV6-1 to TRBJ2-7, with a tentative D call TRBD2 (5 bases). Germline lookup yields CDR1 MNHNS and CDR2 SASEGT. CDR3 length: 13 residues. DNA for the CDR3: TGTGCCAGCAGTGAAGAGAGGGTGTCGGTGGTGGGGTTC. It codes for CASSEERVSVVGF.

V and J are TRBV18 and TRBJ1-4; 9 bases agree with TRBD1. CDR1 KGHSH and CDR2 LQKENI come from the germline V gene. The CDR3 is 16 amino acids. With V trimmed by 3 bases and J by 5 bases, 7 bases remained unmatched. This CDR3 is CASSPLPQGANEKLFF. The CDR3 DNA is TGTGCCAGCTCACCTCTTCCACAGGGGGCGAATGAAAAACTGTTTTTT.

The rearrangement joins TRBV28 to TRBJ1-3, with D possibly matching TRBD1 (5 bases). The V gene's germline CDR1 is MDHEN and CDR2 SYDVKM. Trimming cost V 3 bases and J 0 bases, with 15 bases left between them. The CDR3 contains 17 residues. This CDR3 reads CASSFLRKDISGNTIYF. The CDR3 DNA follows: TGTGCCAGCAGTTTCCTACGGAAGGACATCTCTGGAAACACCATATATTTT.

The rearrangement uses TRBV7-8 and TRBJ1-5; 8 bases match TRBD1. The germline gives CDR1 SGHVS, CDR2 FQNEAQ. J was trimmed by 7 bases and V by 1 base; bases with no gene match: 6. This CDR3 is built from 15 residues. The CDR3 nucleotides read TGTGCCAGCAGCTTAGGGACAGGGTCGGGACAGCCCCAGCATTTT. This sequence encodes CASSLGTGSGQPQHF.

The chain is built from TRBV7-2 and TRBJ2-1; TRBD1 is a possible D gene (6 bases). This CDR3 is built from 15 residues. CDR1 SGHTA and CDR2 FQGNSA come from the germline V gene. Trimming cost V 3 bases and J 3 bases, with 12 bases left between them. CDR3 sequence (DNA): TGTGCCAGCAGCTTTTCTGGACAGCTCTACAATGAGCAGTTCTTC. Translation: CASSFSGQLYNEQFF.

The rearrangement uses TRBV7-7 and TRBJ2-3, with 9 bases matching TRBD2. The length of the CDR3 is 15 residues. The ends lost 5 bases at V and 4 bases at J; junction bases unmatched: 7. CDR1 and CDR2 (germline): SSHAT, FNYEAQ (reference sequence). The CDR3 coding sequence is TGTGCCAGCAGCCCAGCGGGAGGCGGGGCAGATACGCAGTATTTT. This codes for CASSPAGGGADTQYF.

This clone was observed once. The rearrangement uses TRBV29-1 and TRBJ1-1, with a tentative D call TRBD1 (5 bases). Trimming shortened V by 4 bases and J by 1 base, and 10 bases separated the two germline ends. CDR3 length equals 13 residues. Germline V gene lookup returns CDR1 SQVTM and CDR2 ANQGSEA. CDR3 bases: TGCAGCGTTGGGGGGGGATCGAACACTGAAGCTTTCTTT. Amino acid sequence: CSVGGGSNTEAFF.

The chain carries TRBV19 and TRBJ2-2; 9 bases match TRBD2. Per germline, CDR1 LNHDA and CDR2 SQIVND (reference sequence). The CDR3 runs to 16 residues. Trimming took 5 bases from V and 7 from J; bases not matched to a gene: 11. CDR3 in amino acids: CASSLWASGIGGELFF. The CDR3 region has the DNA TGTGCCAGTAGTCTTTGGGCTAGCGGGATTGGCGGGGAGCTGTTTTTT.

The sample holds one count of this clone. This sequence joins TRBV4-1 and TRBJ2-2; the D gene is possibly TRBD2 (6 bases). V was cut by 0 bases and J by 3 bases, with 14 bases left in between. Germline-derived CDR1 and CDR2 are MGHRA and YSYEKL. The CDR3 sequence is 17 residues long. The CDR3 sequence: CASSQESLADYTGELFF. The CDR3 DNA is TGCGCCAGCAGCCAAGAATCACTAGCTGATTACACCGGGGAGCTGTTTTTT.

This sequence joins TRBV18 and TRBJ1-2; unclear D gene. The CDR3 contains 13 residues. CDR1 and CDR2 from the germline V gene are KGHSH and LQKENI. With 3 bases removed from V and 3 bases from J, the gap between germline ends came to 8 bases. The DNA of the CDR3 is TGTGCCAGCTCACCCGACACAGACTATGGCTACACCTTC. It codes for CASSPDTDYGYTF.

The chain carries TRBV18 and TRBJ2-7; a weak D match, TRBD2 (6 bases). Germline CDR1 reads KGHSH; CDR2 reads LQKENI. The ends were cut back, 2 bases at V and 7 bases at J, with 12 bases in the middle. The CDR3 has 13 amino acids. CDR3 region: CASSPGLRGEQYF. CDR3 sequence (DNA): TGTGCCAGCTCACCAGGACTTCGGGGGGAGCAGTACTTC.

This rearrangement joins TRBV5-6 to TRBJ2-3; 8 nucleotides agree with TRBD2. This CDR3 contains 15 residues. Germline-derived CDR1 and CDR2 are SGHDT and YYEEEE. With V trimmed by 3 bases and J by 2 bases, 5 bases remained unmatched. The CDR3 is CASSSGLALTDTQYF. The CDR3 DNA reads TGTGCCAGCAGCTCCGGACTAGCACTCACAGATACGCAGTATTTT.

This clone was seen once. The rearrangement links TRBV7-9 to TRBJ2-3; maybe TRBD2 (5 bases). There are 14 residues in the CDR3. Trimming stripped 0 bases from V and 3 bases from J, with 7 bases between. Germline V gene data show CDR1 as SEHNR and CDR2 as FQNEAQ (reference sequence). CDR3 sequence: CASSLAGKTDTQYF. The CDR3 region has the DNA TGTGCCAGCAGCTTAGCCGGGAAGACAGATACGCAGTATTTT.

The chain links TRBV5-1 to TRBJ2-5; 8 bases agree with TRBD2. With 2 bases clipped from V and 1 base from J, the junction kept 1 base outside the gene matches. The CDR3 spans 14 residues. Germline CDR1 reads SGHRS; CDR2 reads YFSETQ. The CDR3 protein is CASSFSGVQETQYF. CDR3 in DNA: TGCGCCAGCAGCTTTAGCGGGGTCCAAGAGACCCAGTACTTC.

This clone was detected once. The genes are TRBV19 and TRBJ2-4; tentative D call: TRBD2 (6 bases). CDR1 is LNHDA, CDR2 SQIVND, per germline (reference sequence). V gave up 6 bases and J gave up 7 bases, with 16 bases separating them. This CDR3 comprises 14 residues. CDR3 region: CASSSGTVENIQYF. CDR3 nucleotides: TGTGCCAGTAGCTCCGGGACTGTGGAGAACATTCAGTACTTC. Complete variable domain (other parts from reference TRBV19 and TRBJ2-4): DGGITQSPKYLFRKEGQNVTLSCEQNLNHDAMYWYRQDPGQGLRLIYYSQIVNDFQKGDIAEGYSVSREKKESFPLTVTSAQKNPTAFYLCASSSGTVENIQYFGAGTRLSVL.

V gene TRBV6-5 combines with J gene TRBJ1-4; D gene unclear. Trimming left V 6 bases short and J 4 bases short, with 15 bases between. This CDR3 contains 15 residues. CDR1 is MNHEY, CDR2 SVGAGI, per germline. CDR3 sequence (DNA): TGTGCCAGCAGCTATCGTCATTCTGGTAATGAAAAACTGTTTTTT. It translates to CASSYRHSGNEKLFF.

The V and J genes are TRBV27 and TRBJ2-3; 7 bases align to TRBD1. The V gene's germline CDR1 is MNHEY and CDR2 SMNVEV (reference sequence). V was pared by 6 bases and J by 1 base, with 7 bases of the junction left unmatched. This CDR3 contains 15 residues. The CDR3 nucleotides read TGTGCCAGCAGGATAGGGGGCGCGGGCACAGATACGCAGTATTTT. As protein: CASRIGGAGTDTQYF.

The DNA of the CDR3 is TGCGCCAGCAGCCAAGATGAGACCTACGAGCAGTACTTC. It specifies CASSQDETYEQYF. J is TRBJ2-7 and V is TRBV4-1, with D unclear. Germline-derived CDR1 and CDR2 are MGHRA and YSYEKL. V lost 0 bases and J lost 2, with 5 bases in between. The CDR3 covers 13 residues.

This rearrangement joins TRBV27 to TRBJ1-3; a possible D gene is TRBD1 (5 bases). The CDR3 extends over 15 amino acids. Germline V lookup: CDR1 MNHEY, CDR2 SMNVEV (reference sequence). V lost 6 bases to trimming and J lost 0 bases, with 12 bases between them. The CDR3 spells CASRWGDFSGNTIYF. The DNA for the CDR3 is TGTGCCAGCAGATGGGGGGATTTCTCTGGAAACACCATATATTTT.

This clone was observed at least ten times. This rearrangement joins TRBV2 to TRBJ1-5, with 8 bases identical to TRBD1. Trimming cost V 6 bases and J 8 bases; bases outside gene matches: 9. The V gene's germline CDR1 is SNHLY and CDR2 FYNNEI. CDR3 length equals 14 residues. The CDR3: CASSLGPGGKPQHF. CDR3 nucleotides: TGTGCCAGCAGCTTAGGCCCAGGGGGCAAGCCCCAGCATTTT.

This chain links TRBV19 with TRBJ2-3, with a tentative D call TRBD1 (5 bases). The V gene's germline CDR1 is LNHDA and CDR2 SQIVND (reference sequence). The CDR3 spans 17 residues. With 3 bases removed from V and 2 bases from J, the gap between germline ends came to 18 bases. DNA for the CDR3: TGTGCCAGTAGTATGGGTTTAGGGGCTTCACCCACAGATACGCAGTATTTT. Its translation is CASSMGLGASPTDTQYF.

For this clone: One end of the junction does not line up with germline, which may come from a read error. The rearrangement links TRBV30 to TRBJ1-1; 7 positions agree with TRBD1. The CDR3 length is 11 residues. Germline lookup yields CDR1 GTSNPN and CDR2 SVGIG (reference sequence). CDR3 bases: TGTGCCTGGACGTCAGGGGGGCTGCCTGGCTTT. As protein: CAWTSGGLPGF.

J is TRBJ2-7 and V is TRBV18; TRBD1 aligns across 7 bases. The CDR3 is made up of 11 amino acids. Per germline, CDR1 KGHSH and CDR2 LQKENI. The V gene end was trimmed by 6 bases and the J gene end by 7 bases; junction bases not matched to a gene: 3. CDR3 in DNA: TGTGCCAGCTCCCCGGGACAGGAGCAGTACTTC. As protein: CASSPGQEQYF.

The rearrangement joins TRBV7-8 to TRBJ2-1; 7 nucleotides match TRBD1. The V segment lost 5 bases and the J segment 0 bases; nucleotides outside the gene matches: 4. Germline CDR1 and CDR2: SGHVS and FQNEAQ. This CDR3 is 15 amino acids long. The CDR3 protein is CASSSRDSSYNEQFF. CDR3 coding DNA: TGTGCCAGCAGCAGCCGGGACAGCTCCTACAATGAGCAGTTCTTC.

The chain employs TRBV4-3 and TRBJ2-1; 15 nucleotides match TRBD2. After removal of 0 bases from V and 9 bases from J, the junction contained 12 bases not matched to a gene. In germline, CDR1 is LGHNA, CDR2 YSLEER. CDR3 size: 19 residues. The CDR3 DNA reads TGCGCCAGCAGCCAAGAGTCAGCTGCACCGGGACTAGCGGGAGGTGAGCAGTTCTTC. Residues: CASSQESAAPGLAGGEQFF.

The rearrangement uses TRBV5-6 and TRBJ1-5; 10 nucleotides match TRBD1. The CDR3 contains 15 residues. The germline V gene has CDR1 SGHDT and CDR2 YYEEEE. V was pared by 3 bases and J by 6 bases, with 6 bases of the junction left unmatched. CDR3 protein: CASSYGDRGSQPQHF. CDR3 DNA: TGTGCCAGCAGCTACGGGGACAGGGGATCTCAGCCCCAGCATTTT.

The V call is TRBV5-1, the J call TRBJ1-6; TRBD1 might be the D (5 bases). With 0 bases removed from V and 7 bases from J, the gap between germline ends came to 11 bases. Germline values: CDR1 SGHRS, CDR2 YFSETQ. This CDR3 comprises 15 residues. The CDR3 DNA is TGCGCCAGCAGCTTGGCAGGGTCGCTAAATTCACCCCTCCACTTT. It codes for CASSLAGSLNSPLHF.

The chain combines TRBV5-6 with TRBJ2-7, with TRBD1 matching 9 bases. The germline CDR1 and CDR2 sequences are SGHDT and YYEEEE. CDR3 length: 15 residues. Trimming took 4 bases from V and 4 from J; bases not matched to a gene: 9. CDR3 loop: CASSTGTGSLYEQYF. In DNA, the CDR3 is TGTGCCAGCAGCACCGGGACAGGGAGTTTATACGAGCAGTACTTC.